A selection of T cell receptor beta chains follows, all from one sample in a study of CD8 T cells in Susac syndrome. In TCRdb, the immunoSEQ multiplex PCR reads were re-called with MiXCR into one record per CDR3 protein. The sample lists roughly 200,000 distinct CDR3 sequences; 85% to 95% were seen once. The sequencing sample was made of CD4+ T cells from PBMCs. These TCRs come from a human donor with Susac syndrome. CDR3s leave out the opening cysteine and the closing phenylalanine or tryptophan. D genes are given only for firm matches. Clone size, where shown, is once, few, many, or a class for clones that have expanded.

>TRBD2|TRBJ2-7|TRBV11-2|NA
ASSKDLAGGFSYEQY
>NA|TRBJ1-3|TRBV30|once
AWSLGFGNTIY
>NA|TRBJ1-1|TRBV28|NA
ASSFGRSMNTEAF
>NA|TRBJ2-4|TRBV7-9|once
ASSLANREVQY
>NA|TRBJ2-1|TRBV7-9|NA
ASSPDFEQF
>NA|TRBJ1-2|TRBV20-1|NA
SARDLYGGSSGYT
>TRBD2|TRBJ2-3|TRBV15|NA
ATRKTSGGLNSTDTQY
>TRBD2|TRBJ2-5|TRBV28|NA
ASSLVREERKTQY
>NA|TRBJ1-2|TRBV2|NA
AGRGYT
>NA|TRBJ2-5|TRBV18|NA
ASSPQGRETQY
>NA|TRBJ1-1|TRBV6-2/TRBV6-3|NA
ASEGQHTEAF
>TRBD1|TRBJ2-3|TRBV19|NA
ASNRGQGSLDTQY
>NA|TRBJ2-2|TRBV9|NA
ASSVGLRGTGELF
>TRBD1|TRBJ1-2|TRBV7-2|once
ASSLAGGFNYGYT
>NA|TRBJ2-6|TRBV2|NA
ASSERGVLT